This T cell receptor beta chain came from a study of T cell changes during pregnancy in multiple sclerosis. The length of the CDR3 is 15 residues. The germline V and J ends were trimmed by 4 bases and 5 bases, with 15 bases remaining between them. Germline V lookup: CDR1 MNHNS, CDR2 SASEGT. Sequencing used immunoSEQ multiplex PCR; TCRdb keeps in-frame clones, though not all of them. The sample holds about 77,000 clones, approximately 90% seen once. The sequencing used peripheral blood, collected before pregnancy. This chain uses TRBV6-1 with TRBJ1-5; D is possibly TRBD1 (6 bases). This TCR was recovered from a female donor with multiple sclerosis, enrolled in a pregnancy study. The CDR3 loop is CASSGLYGGHQPQHF. In DNA form, the CDR3 reads TGTGCCAGCAGTGGTCTATATGGGGGCCATCAGCCCCAGCATTTT.